The 29 T cell receptor beta chains below come from one sample, sequenced in a study of beta chain features in type 1 diabetes. Reverse transcribing all isolated RNA meant expressed TCRB transcripts were sequenced. Only in-frame clones appear in the TCRdb table, and some are missing; sequencing was by immunoSEQ multiplex PCR. The top ten hold approximately 0.02% of the sample, which has approximately 400,000 clones, over 13% seen once. Sequencing was performed on naive CD4+ T cells from blood. All receptors come from a woman under 30 in good health.

This chain links TRBV30 with TRBJ2-7; 9 bases match TRBD1. There are 12 residues in the CDR3. The V gene end was trimmed by 5 bases and the J gene end by 4 bases; junction bases not matched to a gene: 3. In germline, CDR1 is GTSNPN, CDR2 SVGIG (reference sequence). CDR3 nucleotide sequence: TGTGCCTGGGAGACAGGGGGTTACGAGCAGTACTTC. It encodes CAWETGGYEQYF.

This chain joins TRBV30 and TRBJ2-1, with D possibly TRBD2 on 7 matching bases. Germline V gene lookup returns CDR1 GTSNPN and CDR2 SVGIG (reference sequence). V was clipped by 1 base and J by 5 bases, with 15 bases between them. The CDR3 is 15 amino acids. CDR3: CAWSGGAGADNEQFF. The CDR3 DNA reads as TGTGCCTGGAGTGGGGGGGCGGGAGCAGACAATGAGCAGTTCTTC.

The gene calls are TRBV28 and TRBJ1-5, with unresolved D. Looked up from germline, CDR1 is MDHEN and CDR2 is SYDVKM. Trimming pared 6 bases from V and 6 bases from J, leaving 9 bases between. This CDR3 comprises 12 residues. In DNA form, the CDR3 reads TGTGCCAGCAGCCGGGATACTCAGCCCCAGCATTTT. As protein: CASSRDTQPQHF.

This clone has just a few counts. The chain combines TRBV18 with TRBJ2-5, with a possible D match to TRBD2 (5 bases). There are 15 residues in the CDR3. V was pared by 3 bases and J by 1 base, with 12 bases between. Per germline, CDR1 KGHSH and CDR2 LQKENI. CDR3 DNA sequence: TGTGCCAGCTCACCTCCCGGACTGTCCCAAGAGACCCAGTACTTC. Amino acid sequence: CASSPPGLSQETQYF.

The chain links TRBV29-1 to TRBJ1-1; tentatively, D is TRBD1 (5 bases). Germline V gene sequence: CDR1 SQVTM, CDR2 ANQGSEA. Trimming took 7 bases from V and 1 from J, leaving 10 bases between them. The CDR3 is 12 residues long. The chain's CDR3 is CSAIQENTEAFF. In DNA form, the CDR3 reads TGCAGCGCCATACAGGAGAACACTGAAGCTTTCTTT.

The table lists this clone with a few counts. This rearrangement joins TRBV7-9 to TRBJ1-2, with D uncertain. Deletions cut 5 bases from V and 5 bases from J, with 15 bases between. CDR1 and CDR2 from the germline V gene are SEHNR and FQNEAQ (reference sequence). The CDR3 length is 14 residues. Here the CDR3 DNA reads TGTGCCAGCAGCCCCAATGCACAGACATATGGCTACACCTTC. This codes for CASSPNAQTYGYTF.

This clone was detected a few times. This chain joins TRBV4-1 and TRBJ2-7; no definite D call. The germline CDR1 and CDR2 sequences are MGHRA and YSYEKL. This CDR3 has 12 amino acids. V was trimmed by 0 bases and J by 4 bases, leaving 4 bases between them. CDR3 protein: CASSQDRYEQYF. CDR3 sequence (DNA): TGCGCCAGCAGCCAAGATCGGTACGAGCAGTACTTC.

This clone came up a few times. The chain links TRBV12-5 to TRBJ2-1; 9 nucleotides match TRBD1. The V and J ends lost 6 bases and 5 bases, in that order; junction bases with no gene match: 2. The CDR3 is 13 amino acids. CDR1 and CDR2 (germline): LGHNT, FRNRAP. CDR3 sequence reads: CASGGTGHNEQFF. The CDR3 region has the DNA TGTGCTAGTGGGGGGACAGGGCACAATGAGCAGTTCTTC.

Only a few counts were recorded for this clone. V and J are TRBV5-1 and TRBJ2-5; TRBD1 is a possible D gene (5 bases). Germline V gene sequence: CDR1 SGHRS, CDR2 YFSETQ. Trimming cost V 1 base and J 5 bases, with 15 bases left between them. The CDR3 runs 15 residues. The CDR3 loop reads CASSLITGPGETQYF. For the CDR3, the DNA is TGCGCCAGCAGCTTGATAACCGGACCAGGGGAGACCCAGTACTTC.

Concerning this clone: Within the sample, other DNA sequences also encode this same CDR3. The chain carries TRBV30 and TRBJ2-7; 9 bases fit TRBD2. The CDR3 covers 14 residues. With 2 bases clipped from V and 1 base from J, the junction kept 3 bases outside the gene matches. CDR1 is GTSNPN, CDR2 SVGIG, per germline (reference sequence). This chain's CDR3 is CAWSLTSGSYEQYF. CDR3 sequence (DNA): TGTGCCTGGAGTTTAACTAGCGGGTCCTACGAGCAGTACTTC.

This clone has just a few counts. CDR3 loop: CASSDRIYGYTF. In DNA form, the CDR3 reads TGTGCCAGCAGCGACAGAATCTATGGCTACACCTTC. The V gene is TRBV2, the J gene TRBJ1-2; a weak D match, TRBD1 (5 bases). The V end lost 6 bases, the J end lost 4 bases, and 9 bases lay between the germline ends. The CDR3 extends over 12 amino acids. CDR1 is SNHLY and CDR2 is FYNNEI in the germline V gene.

This clone occurred a few times. The chain links TRBV9 to TRBJ2-1, with a possible D match to TRBD2 (7 bases). Germline values: CDR1 SGDLS, CDR2 YYNGEE. The CDR3 sequence is 15 residues long. V was cut by 1 base and J by 5 bases, with 13 bases left in between. Here the CDR3 DNA reads TGTGCCAGCAGCGTATGGGGGGGGCAGGACAATGAGCAGTTCTTC. As protein: CASSVWGGQDNEQFF.

This clone was counted only a few times. The chain employs TRBV29-1 and TRBJ2-7; 9 bases align to TRBD2. The germline gives CDR1 SQVTM, CDR2 ANQGSEA. This CDR3 comprises 14 residues. V was pared by 4 bases and J by 3 bases, with 7 bases of the junction left unmatched. CDR3 protein: CSVVGPAGGYEQYF. For the CDR3, the DNA is TGCAGCGTTGTGGGACCAGCGGGAGGCTACGAGCAGTACTTC.

The rearrangement links TRBV30 to TRBJ1-2; possibly TRBD1 for D (6 bases). The germline gives CDR1 GTSNPN, CDR2 SVGIG (reference sequence). This CDR3 region has 13 residues. Trimming removed 3 bases at V and 0 bases at J, with 8 bases between. The CDR3 nucleotides are TGTGCCTGGAGCAGGGGAGCTAACTATGGCTACACCTTC. This sequence encodes CAWSRGANYGYTF.

This clone was detected a few times. V gene TRBV5-1 combines with J gene TRBJ2-1, with D hard to call. Deletions cut 8 bases from V and 5 bases from J, with 11 bases between. CDR1 is SGHRS and CDR2 is YFSETQ in the germline V gene. The CDR3 contains 12 residues. This CDR3 is CASSASDNEQFF. The CDR3 DNA reads as TGCGCCAGTTCCGCCAGCGACAATGAGCAGTTCTTC.

The chain couples TRBV7-9 to TRBJ2-1; tentatively, D is TRBD2 (6 bases). There are 14 residues in the CDR3. Germline assignment: CDR1 SEHNR and CDR2 FQNEAQ (reference sequence). Trimming cost V 5 bases and J 4 bases, with 12 bases left between them. CDR3 protein: CASSRRESYNEQFF. The DNA of the CDR3 is TGTGCCAGCAGCCGCCGGGAGTCGTACAATGAGCAGTTCTTC.

This clone was observed a few times. The V call is TRBV6-4, the J call TRBJ2-1, with TRBD2 identical over 7 bases. There are 17 residues in the CDR3. Germline CDR1 and CDR2: MRHNA and SNTAGT. The V segment lost 4 bases and the J segment 5 bases; nucleotides outside the gene matches: 14. In nucleotides, the CDR3 is TGTGCCAGCAGTGCCCGCTTGATTGCGGGAGTTAACAATGAGCAGTTCTTC. Its protein is CASSARLIAGVNNEQFF.

The chain combines TRBV7-9 with TRBJ2-3, with D maybe TRBD1 (5 bases). Trimming pared 8 bases from V and 3 bases from J, leaving 12 bases between. The CDR3 spans 13 residues. Germline CDR1 and CDR2: SEHNR and FQNEAQ (reference sequence). The CDR3 DNA reads TGTGCCAGCCAACCCAGGGTGACAGATACGCAGTATTTT. Translated, it gives CASQPRVTDTQYF.

This chain connects TRBV30 to TRBJ2-3; D not certain. Trimming removed 0 bases from V and 0 bases from J, with 16 bases in between. Germline CDR1 GTSNPN, CDR2 SVGIG (reference sequence). The CDR3 is 17 residues long. This CDR3 is CAWSVGAFVSSTDTQYF. DNA of the CDR3: TGTGCCTGGAGTGTTGGAGCATTTGTTTCTAGCACAGATACGCAGTATTTT.

This clone appeared a few times. V usage is TRBV28 and J usage is TRBJ2-7, with TRBD2 identical over 7 bases. The CDR3 is 14 residues long. Looked up from germline, CDR1 is MDHEN and CDR2 is SYDVKM. Trimming removed 8 bases from V and 0 bases from J; junction bases left unmatched: 7. The chain's CDR3 is CASVPWGGSYEQYF. The CDR3 region has the DNA TGTGCCAGCGTCCCTTGGGGGGGCTCCTACGAGCAGTACTTC.

This clone was counted only a few times. The J gene is TRBJ2-5, the V gene TRBV29-1, with 9 bases that match TRBD2. V was pared by 5 bases and J by 6 bases, with 7 bases of the junction left unmatched. Germline lookup yields CDR1 SQVTM and CDR2 ANQGSEA. CDR3 length: 13 amino acids. Here the CDR3 reads CSVIGTSLQTQYF. The CDR3 nucleotides read TGCAGCGTTATCGGGACTAGCCTTCAGACCCAGTACTTC.

The rearrangement links TRBV4-2 to TRBJ2-3; the match to TRBD2 covers 8 bases. The J segment lost 6 bases and the V segment lost 5 bases, leaving 13 bases of the junction unmatched. The CDR3 has 16 residues. The germline gives CDR1 LGHNA, CDR2 YNFKEQ. The CDR3 DNA is TGTGCCAGCAGCTACATTAGCGGGGCGATTACGGATACGCAGTATTTT. Translating it yields CASSYISGAITDTQYF.

This clone turned up a few times. The CDR3 is CASSLHPPRGLLNEQFF. Here the CDR3 DNA reads TGTGCCAGCAGCTTACATCCCCCAAGGGGGCTCTTAAATGAGCAGTTCTTC. This sequence joins TRBV13 and TRBJ2-1; 7 bases agree with TRBD1. The CDR3 runs 17 residues. Germline trimming cut 2 bases from V and 7 bases from J; bases unmatched to any gene: 14. Germline CDR1 is PRHDT and CDR2 is FYEKMQ (reference sequence).

This clone turned up a few times. The chain combines TRBV15 with TRBJ2-1; 11 bases line up with TRBD1. From germline, CDR1 is LNHNV and CDR2 YYDKDF (reference sequence). This CDR3 region has 17 residues. V dropped 3 bases and J dropped 9; count of bases not matched to a gene: 13. The CDR3 nucleotides read TGTGCCACCAGCAGCCGCTGGACAGGGGGCGGGCTGAGTGAGCAGTTCTTC. Protein product: CATSSRWTGGGLSEQFF. The full variable domain, completed using reference TRBV15 and TRBJ2-1, is DAMVIQNPRYQVTQFGKPVTLSCSQTLNHNVMYWYQQKSSQAPKLLFHYYDKDFNNEADTPDNFQSRRPNTSFCFLDIRSPGLGDTAMYLCATSSRWTGGGLSEQFFGPGTRLTVL.

CDR3 DNA sequence: TGTGCCTGGAGTGTAAATTTAGGGAGAGATACGCAGTATTTT. Protein product: CAWSVNLGRDTQYF. V gene TRBV30 combines with J gene TRBJ2-3; D is possibly TRBD2 (5 bases). With 0 bases removed from V and 5 bases from J, the gap between germline ends came to 12 bases. Germline V lookup: CDR1 GTSNPN, CDR2 SVGIG (reference sequence). The CDR3 length is 14 residues.

CDR3 bases: TGTGCCAGCAGCCGGACTAGCGGGAGCTCCTACAATGAGCAGTTCTTC. Amino acid sequence: CASSRTSGSSYNEQFF. The V gene is TRBV14, the J gene TRBJ2-1; 13 nucleotides align to TRBD2. V gave up 4 bases and J gave up 0 bases; unmatched junction bases: 0. The germline V gene has CDR1 SGHDN and CDR2 FVKESK. This CDR3 has 16 residues.

V gene TRBV6-6 combines with J gene TRBJ1-1; 8 bases fit TRBD1. Germline V lookup: CDR1 MNHNY, CDR2 SVGAGI (reference sequence). CDR3 length: 15 residues. Losses at the gene ends were 2 bases for V and 4 bases for J; bases not matched to a gene: 6. CDR3 region: CASSYGGTGPTEAFF. The CDR3 DNA sequence: TGTGCCAGCAGTTACGGAGGGACAGGTCCCACTGAAGCTTTCTTT.

This clone occurred a few times. The chain recombines TRBV7-2 with TRBJ2-1; D may be TRBD2 (5 bases). V was shortened by 1 base and J by 8 bases, with 9 bases between the two germline ends. This CDR3 spans 13 amino acids. Germline V gene data show CDR1 as SGHTA and CDR2 as FQGNSA. CDR3 nucleotide sequence: TGTGCCAGCAGCTTAGGGAGGCGGGATGAGCAGTTCTTC. This gives the protein CASSLGRRDEQFF.

This chain connects TRBV4-3 to TRBJ2-1, with 8 nucleotides matching TRBD2. The V and J ends lost 0 bases and 1 base, in that order; junction bases with no gene match: 5. Germline V gene lookup returns CDR1 LGHNA and CDR2 YSLEER. This CDR3 is 17 amino acids long. In DNA, the CDR3 is TGCGCCAGCAGCCAAGAGGCTAGCGGGCCGTCCTACAATGAGCAGTTCTTC. Translation: CASSQEASGPSYNEQFF.